Below, 22 T cell receptor beta chains from the same sample are listed, as sequenced in a study of T cells after yellow fever vaccination. TCRdb reanalysed the 5' RACE reads using MiXCR and keeps one entry per CDR3 protein. The sample shows roughly 120,000 distinct CDR3 sequences, 6% to 8% of them seen only once. This sample comprised CD4+ T cells sorted from PBMCs, obtained approximately 11 days after the first yellow fever vaccination. The receptors originated from a man aged 18 to 35 who received the YFV17D yellow fever vaccine.

In this sample, this clonotype turned up many times. The CDR3 protein is CASSPTRKETQYF. The CDR3 DNA is TGTGCCAGCAGCCCCACTAGAAAAGAGACCCAGTACTTC. This chain connects TRBV12-3 or TRBV12-4 to TRBJ2-5, with D possibly matching TRBD2 (5 bases). V was trimmed by 6 bases and J by 3 bases, leaving 11 bases between them. The CDR3 is 13 residues long.

This clonotype was observed at least ten times. J is TRBJ2-3 and V is TRBV2, with 8 positions matching TRBD2. CDR3 size: 15 residues. V gave up 4 bases and J gave up 2 bases; unmatched junction bases: 5. The germline V gene has CDR1 SNHLY and CDR2 FYNNEI. The CDR3 nucleotides read TGTGCCAGCAGTGGACGGCGGGGGGTCACAGATACGCAGTATTTT. It codes for CASSGRRGVTDTQYF.

This clonotype was recorded many times. The chain recombines TRBV5-1 with TRBJ1-2; the D gene is possibly TRBD1 (6 bases). The germline V and J ends were trimmed by 4 bases and 4 bases, with 14 bases remaining between them. Per the germline V gene, CDR1 is SGHRS and CDR2 is YFSETQ. The length of the CDR3 is 14 residues. CDR3 sequence reads: CASSQVGQSYGYTF. The DNA for the CDR3 is TGCGCCAGCAGCCAGGTTGGACAGTCCTATGGCTACACCTTC.

This chain joins TRBV19 and TRBJ2-6; D might be TRBD1 or TRBD2, each matching 5 bases. The CDR3 sequence is 17 residues long. Trimming shortened V by 4 bases and J by 0 bases, and 13 bases separated the two germline ends. Germline CDR1 and CDR2: LNHDA and SQIVND (reference sequence). The CDR3 loop reads CASSTPPGRSGANVLTF. In DNA form, the CDR3 reads TGTGCCAGTAGTACCCCCCCGGGGCGCTCTGGGGCCAACGTCCTGACTTTC.

This clonotype was found many times. The chain couples TRBV9 to TRBJ2-3, with 10 bases matching TRBD2. This CDR3 has 14 amino acids. Trimming took 2 bases from V and 4 from J; bases not matched to a gene: 1. Per germline, CDR1 SGDLS and CDR2 YYNGEE. CDR3 sequence reads: CASSVSGRADTQYF. In DNA form, the CDR3 reads TGTGCCAGCAGCGTCAGCGGGAGGGCAGATACGCAGTATTTT.

This clonotype was detected only a few times. J is TRBJ2-1 and V is TRBV20-1, with D possibly TRBD2 on 7 matching bases. The CDR3 length is 14 residues. Germline values: CDR1 DFQATT, CDR2 SNEGSKA (reference sequence). The V gene lost 4 bases and the J gene lost 7 bases, with 17 bases spanning the gap. CDR3 DNA: TGCAGTGCTAAAGGGGGGGCAGGGAGAAATGAGCAGTTCTTC. Protein sequence: CSAKGGAGRNEQFF.

About this clonotype: With a much larger clone just one base away, this may be a read error. The chain has TRBV20-1 and TRBJ1-1; TRBD1 aligns across 8 bases. Germline-derived CDR1 and CDR2 are DFQATT and SNEGSKA (reference sequence). J was trimmed by 5 bases and V by 3 bases; bases with no gene match: 5. The CDR3 consists of 13 residues. DNA of the CDR3: TGCAGTGCTAGGGACAGGGCGGAGACTGAAGCTTTCTTT. Translated: CSARDRAETEAFF.

This clonotype was counted at least ten times. The chain recombines TRBV20-1 with TRBJ2-3, with TRBD2 identical over 10 bases. J was trimmed by 5 bases and V by 5 bases; bases with no gene match: 10. In germline, CDR1 is DFQATT, CDR2 SNEGSKA (reference sequence). This CDR3 is 15 amino acids long. The CDR3 here is CSAARTSGLQDTQYF. CDR3 in DNA: TGCAGTGCTGCCCGGACTAGCGGCCTCCAAGATACGCAGTATTTT.

Only one count was recorded for this clonotype. Possible read error: a much larger clone is one base away. This chain connects TRBV2 to TRBJ2-5; possibly TRBD2 for D (6 bases). The V end was cut by 6 bases, the J end by 13 bases, with 18 bases between. Germline values: CDR1 SNHLY, CDR2 FYNNEI. This CDR3 has 12 amino acids. The CDR3, as DNA: TGTGCCAGCAGGCTGTGGGGCGGGGCCCTGTACTTC. Protein sequence: CASRLWGGALYF.

This clonotype was observed at least ten times. The CDR3 DNA is TGTGCCAGCAGTGGTGGGGGGGTTGAGCAGTTCTTC. This translates into CASSGGGVEQFF. The chain recombines TRBV12-3 or TRBV12-4 with TRBJ2-1, with 7 bases fitting TRBD2. This CDR3 is built from 12 residues. The trim removed 5 bases at V and 9 bases at J, leaving 4 bases unmatched.

The table lists this clonotype with many counts. The chain is built from TRBV28 and TRBJ2-1; TRBD1 aligns across 8 bases. With 4 bases clipped from V and 6 bases from J, the junction kept 5 bases outside the gene matches. This CDR3 spans 14 amino acids. Germline lookup yields CDR1 MDHEN and CDR2 SYDVKM. The CDR3 reads CASSSGGRFNEQFF. The CDR3 region has the DNA TGTGCCAGCAGTTCAGGGGGCCGGTTCAATGAGCAGTTCTTC.

Concerning this clonotype itself: This may arise from a read error, as a much more abundant clone is one base away. The rearrangement uses TRBV5-1 and TRBJ2-2; 7 nucleotides agree with TRBD2. Germline values: CDR1 SGHRS, CDR2 YFSETQ. V shed 3 bases and J 9 bases; nucleotides not matched to a gene: 8. This CDR3 region has 14 residues. The CDR3 sequence: CASSWGGVSWELFF. The CDR3, as DNA: TGCGCCAGCAGCTGGGGAGGGGTCTCCTGGGAGCTGTTTTTT.

This clonotype was observed many times. V usage is TRBV2 and J usage is TRBJ2-1; TRBD1 is a possible D gene (6 bases). V lost 6 bases, J lost 7 bases, and 16 bases lay in between. In germline, CDR1 is SNHLY, CDR2 FYNNEI. The CDR3 is 14 amino acids. The CDR3, as DNA: TGTGCCAGCAGATGGGACACCCAAAGTAATGAGCAGTTCTTC. Translation gives CASRWDTQSNEQFF.

This clonotype was counted many times. At one end the junction does not follow the germline gene, possibly because of a read error. The rearrangement joins TRBV12-3 or TRBV12-4 to TRBJ2-2, with 11 bases lining up with TRBD2. The CDR3 has 15 amino acids. The CDR3 DNA reads TGTGCCAGCAGCTTAGCGGGGGGGATTTCCGGGGAGCTGTTTTTT. Protein product: CASSLAGGISGELFF.

The chain carries TRBV7-7 and TRBJ1-3; 7 bases are shared with TRBD1. The V gene's germline CDR1 is SSHAT and CDR2 FNYEAQ (reference sequence). Trimming took 2 bases from V and 0 from J; bases not matched to a gene: 16. CDR3 length: 20 residues. CDR3 nucleotide sequence: TGTGCCAGCAGCTTACCCTTAGAACCCGATACAGGGGTCTCTGGAAACACCATATATTTT. It codes for CASSLPLEPDTGVSGNTIYF.

In this sample, this clonotype turned up many times. This chain uses TRBV4-2 with TRBJ2-2; D gene ambiguous. This CDR3 has 16 residues. V dropped 0 bases and J dropped 1 base, with 9 bases sitting between them. Germline values: CDR1 LGHNA, CDR2 YNFKEQ. The CDR3 nucleotides read TGTGCCAGCAGCCAAGAGACCGGTTGGAACACCGGGGAGCTGTTTTTT. Its translation: CASSQETGWNTGELFF.

Many counts were recorded for this clonotype. The V gene is TRBV9, the J gene TRBJ2-5; TRBD2 might be the D (7 bases). The CDR3 totals 15 residues. CDR1 SGDLS and CDR2 YYNGEE come from the germline V gene. With 4 bases removed from V and 5 bases from J, the gap between germline ends came to 18 bases. This CDR3 reads CASSSTGGQHETQYF. The CDR3 DNA is TGTGCCAGCAGCTCCACGGGGGGCCAACACGAGACCCAGTACTTC.

This clonotype has just a few counts. The J gene is TRBJ1-3, the V gene TRBV30; D not resolved. Germline V CDR1 and CDR2: GTSNPN, SVGIG (reference sequence). V was clipped by 5 bases and J by 2 bases, with 7 bases between them. The CDR3 spans 12 residues. CDR3 bases: TGTGCCTGGGGACTGACTGGAAACACCATATATTTT. It is translated as CAWGLTGNTIYF.

This clonotype has at least ten counts. The chain joins TRBV4-2 to TRBJ2-3; 7 bases line up with TRBD2. The ends lost 7 bases at V and 0 bases at J; junction bases unmatched: 4. The CDR3 sequence is 14 residues long. The germline CDR1 and CDR2 sequences are LGHNA and YNFKEQ. CDR3 DNA: TGTGCCAGCAAAGGGACTATCAGCACAGATACGCAGTATTTT. It codes for CASKGTISTDTQYF.

This clonotype was detected many times. The chain recombines TRBV14 with TRBJ2-1, with 11 positions matching TRBD2. V shed 4 bases, J shed 6 bases, and the junction held 8 bases outside the gene matches. This CDR3 spans 16 amino acids. Germline V lookup: CDR1 SGHDN, CDR2 FVKESK. Written as DNA, the CDR3 is TGTGCCAGCAGCCGAGGGTTACTAGCGGGGGCCAATGAGCAGTTCTTC. Encoded protein: CASSRGLLAGANEQFF. Looking up the rest from reference TRBV14 and TRBJ2-1 gives the full variable domain: EAGVTQFPSHSVIEKGQTVTLRCDPISGHDNLYWYRRVMGKEIKFLLHFVKESKQDESGMPNNRFLAERTGGTYSTLKVQPAELEDSGVYFCASSRGLLAGANEQFFGPGTRLTVL.

There are many counts of this clonotype. The rearrangement uses TRBV20-1 and TRBJ2-7; 10 nucleotides line up with TRBD1. Losses at the gene ends were 3 bases for V and 3 bases for J; bases not matched to a gene: 2. CDR3 length equals 13 residues. The germline gives CDR1 DFQATT, CDR2 SNEGSKA (reference sequence). The CDR3 region is CSASRTGGYEQYF. The DNA of the CDR3 is TGCAGTGCTAGCAGGACAGGGGGCTACGAGCAGTACTTC.

This clonotype was seen many times. The chain combines TRBV7-2 with TRBJ1-5; no definite D call. V lost 4 bases and J lost 7, with 11 bases in between. Germline V gene sequence: CDR1 SGHTA, CDR2 FQGNSA. The CDR3 consists of 13 residues. The DNA for the CDR3 is TGTGCCAGCAGCTCAGACTACAGCCAGCCCCAGCATTTT. Translated, it gives CASSSDYSQPQHF.